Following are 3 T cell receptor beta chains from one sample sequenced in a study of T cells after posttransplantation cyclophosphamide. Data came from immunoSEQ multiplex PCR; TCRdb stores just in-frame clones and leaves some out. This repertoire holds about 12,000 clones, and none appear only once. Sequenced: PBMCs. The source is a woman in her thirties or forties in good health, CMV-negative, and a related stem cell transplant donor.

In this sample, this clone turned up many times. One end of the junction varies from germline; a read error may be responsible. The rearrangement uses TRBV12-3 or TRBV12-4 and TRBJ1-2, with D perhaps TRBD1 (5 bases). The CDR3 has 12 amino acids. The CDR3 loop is CATRPRDYDYTF. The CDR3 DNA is TGTGCCACCCGGCCCAGGGACTATGACTACACCTTC.

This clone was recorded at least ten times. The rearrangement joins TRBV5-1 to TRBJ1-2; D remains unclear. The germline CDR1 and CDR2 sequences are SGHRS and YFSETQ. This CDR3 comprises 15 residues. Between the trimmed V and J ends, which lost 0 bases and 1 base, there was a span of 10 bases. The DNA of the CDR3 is TGCGCCAGCAGCTTGGATGGCGGTTATAACTATGGCTACACCTTC. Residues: CASSLDGGYNYGYTF.

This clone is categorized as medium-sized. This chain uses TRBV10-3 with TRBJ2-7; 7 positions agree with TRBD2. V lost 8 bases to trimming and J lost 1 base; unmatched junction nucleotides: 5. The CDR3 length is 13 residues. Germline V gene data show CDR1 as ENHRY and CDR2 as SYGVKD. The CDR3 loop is CAIGPSGSYEQYF. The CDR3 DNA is TGTGCCATCGGCCCTAGCGGTTCCTACGAGCAGTACTTC.